What follows is one T cell receptor beta chain and its context. The data originate from a study of blood T cell repertoires in COVID-19. The overall study: Sources were T cells, B-cell-depleted T cells, or PBMCs; the material itself was cDNA or gDNA.

The assay was immunoSEQ multiplex PCR, and TCRdb's table has in-frame clones only and misses some. The repertoire holds around 320,000 clones, approximately 91% seen once, with 3.9% in the top ten. Individuals drawn from approximately 22 US areas were about 18 to 95 years old. Within 2 weeks before study entry, exposed participants met a COVID-19 case. V was cut by 6 bases and J by 5 bases, with 5 bases left in between. The germline gives CDR1 ENHRY, CDR2 SYGVKD. CDR3 length: 12 residues. V gene TRBV10-3 combines with J gene TRBJ1-6; weak D call: TRBD1 (5 bases). Sequencing was done on a sample of PBMCs or T cells enriched from blood (not recorded which). This receptor was obtained from a woman aged 25 to 39 who had been exposed to COVID-19. The CDR3 DNA sequence: TGTGCCATCAGGACAGATAATTCACCCCTCCACTTT. The encoded protein is CAIRTDNSPLHF.